A selection of T cell receptor beta chains follows, all from one sample in a study of neurological immune-mediated disorders. TCRdb re-called the 5' RACE reads with MiXCR, one entry per CDR3 protein. The sample has 60,000 to 85,000 distinct CDR3 sequences, 5.2% seen once. The sequenced sample was PBMCs. The origin of the receptors is a man younger than 30 with multiple sclerosis. Both conserved end residues are part of each CDR3. Fields, in order: V gene, D gene, CDR3 length, clone size, J gene, CDR3 protein, CDR3 DNA. A D gene is named only where the DNA matches it firmly. Some rows mark clone size as missing; the rest say once, few, many or name a class of expanded clone.

>TRBV20-1|TRBD1|16|.|TRBJ1-3
CSARAQPGQERKTIYF
TGCAGTGCTAGAGCACAGCCGGGACAGGAGAGGAAAACCATATATTTT
>TRBV7-2|TRBD2|14|.|TRBJ2-7
CASSRASGNYEQYF
TGTGCCAGCAGCCGGGCTAGCGGAAACTACGAGCAGTACTTC
>TRBV29-1|.|14|.|TRBJ1-1
CSVMTTSMNTEAFF
TGCAGCGTTATGACGACGTCCATGAACACTGAAGCTTTCTTT
>TRBV3-1|.|14|.|TRBJ2-7
CASSLGELSYEQYF
TGTGCCAGCAGCCTCGGGGAGCTCTCCTACGAGCAGTACTTC
>TRBV9|TRBD1|15|many|TRBJ1-2
CASSARTGADYGYTF
TGTGCCAGCAGCGCGCGGACAGGGGCGGACTATGGCTACACCTTC
>TRBV3-1|.|12|many|TRBJ2-7
CASSPTKYEQYF
TGTGCCAGCAGCCCAACAAAGTATGAGCAGTACTTC
>TRBV12-3/TRBV12-4|.|13|many|TRBJ2-1
CASSPDRRDEQFF
TGTGCCAGCAGCCCGGACAGGAGGGATGAGCAGTTCTTC
>TRBV4-2|.|14|many|TRBJ2-5
CASSQAGHQETQYF
TGTGCCAGCAGCCAAGCAGGTCACCAAGAGACCCAGTACTTC
>TRBV5-5|.|14|many|TRBJ1-5
CASSLTHSNQPQHF
TGTGCCAGCAGCTTAACGCATAGCAATCAGCCCCAGCATTTT
>TRBV9|TRBD2|18|.|TRBJ2-3
CAREMGLAGPGEADTQYF
TGTGCCAGGGAGATGGGACTAGCGGGCCCCGGGGAGGCAGATACGCAGTATTTT
>TRBV20-1|.|14|many|TRBJ1-2
CSARGEGTNYGYTF
TGCAGTGCTAGAGGGGAGGGAACTAACTATGGCTACACCTTC
>TRBV19|.|13|many|TRBJ1-1
CASSARGDTEAFF
TGTGCCAGTAGTGCCAGAGGGGACACTGAAGCTTTCTTT
>TRBV6-6|.|13|medium-sized|TRBJ2-7
CASLSGGTGEQYF
TGTGCCAGCCTTTCCGGGGGTACGGGCGAGCAGTACTTC
>TRBV12-3/TRBV12-4|TRBD1|14|many|TRBJ1-2
CASTQGAGGYGYTF
TGTGCCAGCACCCAAGGAGCAGGGGGCTATGGCTACACCTTC
>TRBV7-2|.|14|many|TRBJ2-1
CASSPTGLRNEQFF
TGTGCCAGCAGCCCAACGGGGCTCCGCAATGAGCAGTTCTTC
>TRBV15|.|17|many|TRBJ1-6
CATSKDPLADNNSPLNF
TGTGCCACCAGCAAAGACCCCCTGGCGGATAATAATTCACCCCTCAACTTT
>TRBV10-3|TRBD2|19|many|TRBJ2-3
CAIRRGAGLAGGLTDTQYF
TGTGCCATCAGGAGGGGAGCCGGACTAGCGGGGGGGCTGACAGATACGCAGTATTTT
>TRBV7-2|.|12|many|TRBJ2-2
CASSFYLGELFF
TGTGCCAGCAGCTTCTATCTTGGGGAGCTGTTTTTT
>TRBV12-3/TRBV12-4|.|12|many|TRBJ1-5
CASTSGGQPQHF
TGTGCCAGCACCTCTGGGGGTCAGCCCCAGCATTTT
>TRBV20-1|TRBD2|14|many|TRBJ2-7
CSANWEGISYEQYF
TGCAGTGCAAACTGGGAGGGGATCTCCTACGAGCAGTACTTC
>TRBV27|TRBD1|14|many|TRBJ1-6
CASRNYRGPGPLHF
TGTGCCAGCAGGAACTACAGGGGCCCGGGGCCCCTCCACTTT
>TRBV12-3/TRBV12-4|.|12|many|TRBJ1-1
CASSLPRGEAFF
TGTGCCAGCTCATTGCCGAGGGGTGAAGCTTTCTTT
>TRBV7-3|TRBD2|15|many|TRBJ2-3
CASSEGLGLTDTQYF
TGTGCCAGCAGCGAGGGACTAGGTCTCACAGATACGCAGTATTTT
>TRBV25-1|TRBD2|15|many|TRBJ2-1
CASRGGLAVYNEQFF
TGTGCCAGCAGGGGGGGACTAGCGGTCTACAATGAGCAGTTCTTC
>TRBV5-1|.|13|many|TRBJ1-1
CASRVLLNTEAFF
TGCGCCAGCAGAGTGTTATTGAACACTGAAGCTTTCTTT
>TRBV21-1|.|15|few|TRBJ1-2
CASSSTRGTSYGYTF
TGTGCCAGCAGCTCCACAAGGGGAACTTCCTATGGCTACACCTTC
>TRBV6-4|TRBD1|11|few|TRBJ2-6
CANRGTKVLTF
TGTGCCAACAGGGGAACCAAAGTCCTGACTTTC
>TRBV20-1|.|14|.|TRBJ1-6
CSATHTGRGSPLNF
TGCAGTGCTACCCACACCGGACGGGGTTCACCCCTCAACTTT
>TRBV7-6|TRBD2|16|many|TRBJ2-5
CASSLAVPSGQETQYF
TGTGCCAGCAGCTTAGCGGTCCCTAGCGGCCAAGAGACCCAGTACTTC
>TRBV5-1|.|16|many|TRBJ2-6
CASSLEGGNGANVLTF
TGCGCCAGCAGCTTGGAAGGAGGGAACGGGGCCAACGTCCTGACTTTC
>TRBV5-5|TRBD1|15|many|TRBJ1-5
CASSLGTGFQQPQHF
TGTGCCAGCAGTTTAGGGACAGGGTTTCAACAGCCCCAGCATTTT
>TRBV20-1|.|15|many|TRBJ1-3
CSAGPGPTSGNTIYF
TGCAGTGCCGGGCCAGGGCCAACCTCTGGAAACACCATATATTTT
>TRBV20-1|.|16|many|TRBJ2-3
CSARALPGTTTDTQYF
TGCAGTGCTAGAGCCTTACCGGGCACGACAACAGATACGCAGTATTTT
>TRBV6-2/TRBV6-3|.|13|many|TRBJ1-2
CASNHASGDGYTF
TGTGCCAGCAATCATGCGTCGGGGGATGGCTACACCTTC
>TRBV7-2|.|15|many|TRBJ1-1
CASSKTVGGYTEAFF
TGTGCCAGCAGCAAAACGGTGGGGGGCTACACTGAAGCTTTCTTT
>TRBV7-2|TRBD2|15|many|TRBJ2-1
CASSLGTSVYNEQFF
TGTGCCAGCAGCTTGGGGACTAGCGTCTACAATGAGCAGTTCTTC
>TRBV20-1|TRBD2|16|many|TRBJ2-2
CSARALGGGETGELFF
TGCAGTGCTAGAGCCCTTGGCGGGGGGGAAACCGGGGAGCTGTTTTTT
>TRBV7-2|.|15|many|TRBJ2-5
CASSFQGNPQETQYF
TGTGCCAGCAGCTTCCAGGGGAACCCCCAAGAGACCCAGTACTTC
>TRBV7-6|.|16|many|TRBJ1-3
CASSFSAEPSGNTIYF
TGTGCCAGCAGCTTTTCCGCGGAACCCTCTGGAAACACCATATATTTT
>TRBV5-1|TRBD2|17|many|TRBJ2-1
CASSLAGAGGPYNEQFF
TGCGCCAGCAGCTTGGCTGGGGCGGGGGGGCCCTACAATGAGCAGTTCTTC
>TRBV29-1|.|17|many|TRBJ2-5
CSAGRVWDRESQETQYF
TGCAGCGCCGGTAGGGTCTGGGACCGTGAATCCCAAGAGACCCAGTACTTC
>TRBV7-3|TRBD2|16|many|TRBJ2-5
CASSFGAGGPQETQYF
TGTGCCAGCAGCTTTGGAGCGGGGGGGCCCCAAGAGACCCAGTACTTC
>TRBV5-1|.|15|.|TRBJ2-7
CASSLGVGSSYEQYF
TGCGCCAGCAGCTTGGGGGTCGGCAGCTCCTACGAGCAGTACTTC
>TRBV29-1|.|13|.|TRBJ2-4
CSVAWEAKKIQYF
TGCAGCGTTGCCTGGGAAGCCAAAAAAATTCAGTACTTC
>TRBV27|.|14|many|TRBJ2-7
CASSLIGRSDEQYF
TGTGCCAGCAGTTTAATAGGGCGATCCGACGAGCAGTACTTC
>TRBV10-3|TRBD2|16|many|TRBJ2-2
CAIRLTSGGNTGELFF
TGTGCCATCAGACTTACTAGCGGGGGGAACACCGGGGAGCTGTTTTTT
>TRBV5-1|TRBD2|16|many|TRBJ2-3
CASSVGAGPITDTQYF
TGCGCCAGCAGCGTAGGAGCGGGACCTATCACAGATACGCAGTATTTT
>TRBV7-2|.|13|many|TRBJ2-3
CASSLGMADTQYF
TGTGCCAGCAGCTTAGGGATGGCAGATACGCAGTATTTT
>TRBV20-1|.|11|many|TRBJ2-7
CSANSGWEQYF
TGCAGTGCTAATTCGGGGTGGGAGCAGTACTTC
>TRBV7-3|TRBD2|15|many|TRBJ2-1
CASSLVPGTSGKQFF
TGTGCCAGCAGCTTAGTTCCCGGGACTAGTGGAAAGCAGTTCTTC